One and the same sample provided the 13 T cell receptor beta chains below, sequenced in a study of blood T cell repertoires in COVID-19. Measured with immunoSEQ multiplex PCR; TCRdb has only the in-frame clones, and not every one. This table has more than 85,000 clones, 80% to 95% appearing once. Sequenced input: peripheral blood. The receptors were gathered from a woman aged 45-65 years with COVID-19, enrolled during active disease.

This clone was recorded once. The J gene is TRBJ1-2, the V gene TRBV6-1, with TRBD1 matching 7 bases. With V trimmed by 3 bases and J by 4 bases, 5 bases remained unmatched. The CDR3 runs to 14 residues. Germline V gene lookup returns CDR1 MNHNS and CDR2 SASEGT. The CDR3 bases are TGTGCCAGCAGTGACAGACAGGGTTCCTATGGCTACACCTTC. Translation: CASSDRQGSYGYTF.

The CDR3 DNA reads TGTGCCAGCAGCGGGCAGGCGGGCCAGCCCCAGCATTTT. Protein sequence: CASSGQAGQPQHF. The chain is built from TRBV6-5 and TRBJ1-5; D uncertain. This CDR3 has 13 amino acids. Trimming pared 6 bases from V and 7 bases from J, leaving 13 bases between. The germline V gene encodes CDR1 MNHEY and CDR2 SVGAGI.

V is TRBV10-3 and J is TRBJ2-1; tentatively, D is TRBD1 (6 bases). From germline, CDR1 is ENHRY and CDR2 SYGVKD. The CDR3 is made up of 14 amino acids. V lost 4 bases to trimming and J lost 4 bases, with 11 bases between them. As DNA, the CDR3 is TGTGCCATCAGTGGGGGGACACCGTACAATGAGCAGTTCTTC. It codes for CAISGGTPYNEQFF.

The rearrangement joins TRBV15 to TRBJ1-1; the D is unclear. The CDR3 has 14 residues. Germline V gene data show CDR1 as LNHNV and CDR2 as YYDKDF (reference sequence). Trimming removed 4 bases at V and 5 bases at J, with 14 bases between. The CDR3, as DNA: TGTGCCACCAGCATGGAATTGACACATACTGAAGCTTTCTTT. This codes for CATSMELTHTEAFF.

CDR3 DNA: TGTGCCAGCAGCTTCCGGGACAGGGCCTACGAGCAGTACTTC. Translation gives CASSFRDRAYEQYF. The chain links TRBV9 to TRBJ2-7; TRBD1 matches at 9 bases. The germline V gene has CDR1 SGDLS and CDR2 YYNGEE. CDR3 length: 14 amino acids. The V segment lost 4 bases and the J segment 2 bases; nucleotides outside the gene matches: 4.

As DNA, the CDR3 is TGTGCCAGCAAAACTGGGACAGCGAACACTGAAGCTTTCTTT. As protein: CASKTGTANTEAFF. The chain links TRBV27 to TRBJ1-1; TRBD1 aligns across 7 bases. Germline values: CDR1 MNHEY, CDR2 SMNVEV (reference sequence). The V gene end was trimmed by 7 bases and the J gene end by 1 base; junction bases not matched to a gene: 6. The CDR3 contains 14 residues.

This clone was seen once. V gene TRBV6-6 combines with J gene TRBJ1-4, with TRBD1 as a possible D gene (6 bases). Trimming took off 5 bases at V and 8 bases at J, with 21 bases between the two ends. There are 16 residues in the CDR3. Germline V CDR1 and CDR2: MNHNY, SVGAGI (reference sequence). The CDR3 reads CASSRSTTGTSEKLFF. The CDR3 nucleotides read TGTGCCAGCAGTCGATCCACGACAGGAACGAGCGAAAAACTGTTTTTT.

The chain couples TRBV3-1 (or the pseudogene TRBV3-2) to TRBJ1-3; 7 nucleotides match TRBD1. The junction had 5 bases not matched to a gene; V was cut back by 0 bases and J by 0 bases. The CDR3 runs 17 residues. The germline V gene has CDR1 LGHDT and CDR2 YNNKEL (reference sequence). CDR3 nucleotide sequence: TGTGCCAGCAGCCAAGATGGGCAGGGGGTCTCTGGAAACACCATATATTTT. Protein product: CASSQDGQGVSGNTIYF.

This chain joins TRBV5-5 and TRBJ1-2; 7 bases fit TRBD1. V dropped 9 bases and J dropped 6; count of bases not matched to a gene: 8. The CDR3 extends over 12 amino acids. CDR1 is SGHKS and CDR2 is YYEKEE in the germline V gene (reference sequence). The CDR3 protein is CATSTGLHGYTF. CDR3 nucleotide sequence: TGTGCCACCTCGACAGGGTTACATGGCTACACCTTC.

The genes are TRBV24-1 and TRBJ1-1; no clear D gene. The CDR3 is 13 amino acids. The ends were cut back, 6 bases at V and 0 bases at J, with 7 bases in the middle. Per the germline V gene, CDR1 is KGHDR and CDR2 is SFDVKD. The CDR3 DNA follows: TGTGCCACCAGTTCAGGAATGAACACTGAAGCTTTCTTT. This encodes CATSSGMNTEAFF.

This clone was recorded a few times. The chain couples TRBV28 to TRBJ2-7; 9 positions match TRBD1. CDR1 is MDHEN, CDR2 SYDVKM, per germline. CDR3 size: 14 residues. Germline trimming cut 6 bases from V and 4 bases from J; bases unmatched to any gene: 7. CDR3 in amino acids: CASSLTGGEYEQYV. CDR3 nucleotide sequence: TGTGCCAGCAGCCTAACAGGGGGCGAATACGAGCAGTACGTC.

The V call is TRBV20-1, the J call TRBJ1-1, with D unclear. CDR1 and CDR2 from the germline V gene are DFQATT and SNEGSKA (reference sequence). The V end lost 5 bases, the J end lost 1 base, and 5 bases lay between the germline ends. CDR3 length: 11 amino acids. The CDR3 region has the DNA TGCAGTGCTTACAGGAACACTGAAGCTTTCTTT. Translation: CSAYRNTEAFF.

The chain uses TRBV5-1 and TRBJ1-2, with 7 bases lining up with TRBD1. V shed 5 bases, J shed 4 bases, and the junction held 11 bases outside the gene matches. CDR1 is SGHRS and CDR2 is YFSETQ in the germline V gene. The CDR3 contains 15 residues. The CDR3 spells CASSRQGEGGYGYTF. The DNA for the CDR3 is TGCGCCAGCAGTCGACAGGGAGAAGGGGGCTATGGCTACACCTTC.